The sequence of this T cell receptor (beta chain) was determined in a study of cytomegalovirus exposure and HLA in healthy donors (dated by TCRdb to about 2017). About the study as a whole: An earlier analysis of 587 of the donors reported approximately 290 Gb of sequence data and some 100 million unique TCR beta sequences from 190 million or so T cells. On average, around 200,000 unique TCR beta nucleotide sequences were sequenced per donor among 398 genotyped donors of the cohort, with approximately 18% of those sequences being non-productive. Approximately 310 gigabases of sequencing data and tens of millions of unique TCR sequences were included in an early release covering around 650 HLA-typed donors. The T cell repertoires of several hundred subjects were profiled by immunosequencing and related to cytomegalovirus serostatus. Every discovery cohort repertoire had been produced on one sequencing platform. Rather than drawing on any new phenotypic data, the later analysis identified candidate immune exposures from TCR beta sequences and the way those sequences occurred across donors. An earlier analysis of around 580 of the donors used high-throughput TCR beta sequencing to judge whether each TCR beta V gene segment behaved as functional or pseudogenic. Of the 398 genotyped donors, approximately 83% fell in the genetic ancestry cluster associated with self-reported Caucasian donors. The number of donors typed differed by locus, with about 620-630 for A, B, C, DRB1 and DQB1, 522 for DQA1, 600 to 610 for DPA1, and around 450 for DPB1. HLA typing included class I and class II loci at four-digit resolution. To predict cytomegalovirus infection status, the study brought together high-throughput TCR immunosequencing, statistical association of individual TCRs with disease status, and machine learning. In a later genetic analysis, genome-wide SNP genotypes for about 65% of the roughly 670 donors were used, and that subset was treated as a discovery cohort. The study was designed to test whether signatures of past pathogen exposure could be identified by cataloging public T cell receptors. Roughly five DR-DQ haplotypes were treated as single units for association and clustering because of strong linkage in the cohort. Besides the first cohort of about 730 subjects, a separate validation cohort made up of roughly 120 different subjects was used. In a later analysis, previously published TCR beta repertoires from 550 to 750 donors were re-analyzed and high-resolution HLA genotyping was added so that TCR occurrence patterns could be studied. Donor age, sex, ethnicity and CMV serostatus were compiled alongside the repertoire data. The paper's findings and limits, for the study overall: The classifier was reported to diagnose cytomegalovirus status with high specificity and sensitivity in both the original and validation cohorts. A cluster of highly shared sequence variants was judged likely to be a technical artifact of the sequencing pipeline. In this cohort, only TCR beta chains were sequenced, and detectable features were limited by the absence of alpha or paired-chain data. Because HLA typing was missing for some donors at each locus, association tests included only the typed subset. CMV serostatus was the only immune exposure information available for the cohort. A later analysis found that most CMV-associated TCR beta chains appeared HLA-restricted, with HLA associations seemingly driven largely by CMV exposure. When HLA alleles, especially DR and DQ, strongly co-occurred, attributing TCR associations to individual alleles was difficult. A few of the identified cytomegalovirus-associated TCR beta chains were confirmed in vitro to be specific for cytomegalovirus antigens. In a later analysis, HLA-associated TCR beta chains were found to be more clonally expanded and to have lower generation probabilities than equally common non-associated chains. Linkage disequilibrium might explain the correlated functional status among segregating V segments, but an unknown experimental factor could not be ruled out. According to the authors, the approach could potentially be generalized to other disease states and immunological phenotypes. A total of roughly 160 TCR beta chains were listed by the study as associated with cytomegalovirus. In a later genetic analysis, fewer N-insertions in productive TCRs were reported among donors in an Asian-associated ancestry cluster than the roughly 700-donor mean. An association between a missense DCLRE1C variant and V-gene and J-gene trimming of TCR beta chains was found in a later genetic analysis and replicated in an independent cohort. Because counts were too low, seventeen rarely observed V segments, including chromosome 9 orphons, were excluded from the earlier analysis of 587 of the donors. Broadly in line with IMGT annotations, most TCR beta V segments showed up in productive rearrangements about 87% or about 30% of the time in an earlier analysis of 587 of the donors. A later analysis reported that several top co-occurrence clusters appeared linked to parvovirus B19, influenza, CMV and Epstein-Barr virus. According to a later analysis, TCR association rates differed among HLA loci, with DRB1 alleles showing the most associated TCRs and HLA-C alleles showing the fewest. A later analysis associated roughly 17,000 TCR beta sequences with specific HLA alleles at a false discovery rate of 0.05. A further reported finding was that TCR beta sequences accurately predicted the HLA-A and HLA-B alleles for most subjects in the first cohort. Roughly uniform sequencing depth across donors was assumed in presence/absence analyses, although this assumption may not hold. Across donors, most TCR sequences were observed very rarely, whereas some public TCRs were present in many individuals. The 87-base-pair reads could not distinguish some IMGT-functional V segments, including TRBV6-2 and TRBV6-3, so those segments were excluded.

To prepare the library, the immunoSEQ multiplex PCR assay was applied. The multiplex PCR relied on a mix of 60 forward primers for TCR Vbeta segments and 13 reverse primers for TCR Jbeta segments. A multiplex PCR assay on genomic DNA amplified the CDR3 region of rearranged TCR beta genes. The amplified TCR beta libraries were sequenced on the Illumina HiSeq System as 87-base-pair reads. The authors' analysis ran thus. In a later analysis, about 80 million unique TCR beta chains were counted across the 690 or so repertoires, and roughly 10 million of these chains were shared by at least two donors. Raw reads were error-corrected and collapsed into unique sequences with a nearest-neighbor algorithm that merged closely related sequences to remove PCR and sequencing errors. Alignment of CDR3 sequences to IMGT reference sequences was used to assign V, D and J gene segments. Each retained sequence needed at least a six-nucleotide match to both a V gene segment and a J gene segment. Rearrangements were called productive when the CDR3 lacked stop codons and stayed in frame with V and J; all others were non-productive. CDR3 was defined according to IMGT convention as the region running from the second conserved V-encoded cysteine to the conserved J-encoded phenylalanine. The earlier analysis of 587 of the donors excluded any sequence lacking an unambiguous match to a single V gene segment. An earlier analysis of 500 to 600 of the donors classified V segments as functional when productive rearrangements were above 56.7% and as segregating when the standard deviation between donors was above 5%. A statistical classification framework was built to diagnose cytomegalovirus status from the catalog of TCR beta chain sequences. In a later analysis, TCR nucleotide sequences were compared against IMGT/GENE-DB human TR gene sequences so that V and J genes could be assigned. Using the TCRdist pipeline, a later analysis assigned CDR3 sequences along with most-parsimonious VDJ recombination scenarios. A later analysis defined each TCR beta chain by its CDR3 amino acid sequence plus V-gene family, and excluded reads lacking a unique V-gene family. As a way to deal with suspected cross-contamination and a sequencing artifact, a later analysis dropped 592 nucleotide sequences that were highly shared and had low generation probability. In a later analysis, a clonal expansion index for each public chain was calculated from normalized within-repertoire ranks of inferred template counts. A later analysis computed generation probabilities with a VDJ recombination model fitted to out-of-frame rearrangements, and checked the results against IGoR. In a later analysis, TCR-TCR, TCR-HLA and TCR-CMV co-occurrence was scored with hypergeometric tests, and a repertoire-size bias correction was applied to TCR pairs. False discovery rates were estimated in a later analysis by permuting HLA or CMV assignments 20 times. A later analysis grouped co-occurring TCRs with DBSCAN, adding TCRdist sequence similarity when clustering within HLA-allele-positive subsets. Repertoires with fewer than 30,000 or more than 120,000 public chains, plus five repertoires with anomalous nucleotide sharing, were excluded from co-occurrence clustering. Entries here come from immuneACCESS through TCRdb and include only in-frame sequences with V and J called. Some clones fail to appear in such tables; in the studies checked, an unresolved V gene covers under half of the shortfall, and the cause of the remainder is unknown. V and J calls and clone size come straight from that table; D and trimming were deduced from the DNA. For this sample there are 150,000 to 200,000 clones; 65% to 85% appear just once. Around 4.4% of the sample belongs to the ten largest clones.

Points on this clone: Its antigen remains undetermined. Base-call qualities are not available, and no considerably larger clone is one nucleotide away.

The cohort was made up of roughly 670 healthy bone marrow donors. At the time of sampling, every cohort member was nominally healthy, though immune exposures that went unrecorded were likely present. The donor tested CMV seropositive, placing the donor among the 289 seropositive members of the cohort. A peripheral blood sample was provided by each donor, and peripheral blood mononuclear cells were used for TCR beta sequencing. The Qiagen DNeasy Blood Extraction Kit was used to extract genomic DNA from the blood cell samples. The germline V gene yields SGHTA for CDR1 and FQGNSA for CDR2. The CDR3, cysteine through phenylalanine, is 15 amino acids long. The DNA shown is the 45-base CDR3, in frame from base 1. Trimmed from V: 3 bases; trimmed from J: 4 bases; junction bases lacking a gene match: 7.

This receptor was taken from a woman between 45 and 65 years old in good health and CMV-seropositive. Sequencing was done on a sample of PBMCs. The chain is encoded by TRBV7-2 joined to TRBJ2-3; 7 of the junction bases match TRBD2. CDR3 loop: CASSLYGRQADTQYF. The sequenced DNA is TGTGCCAGCAGCTTGTACGGGAGGCAGGCAGATACGCAGTATTTT.